This T cell receptor beta chain was captured in a study of beta chain features in type 1 diabetes. The CDR3 extends over 11 amino acids. Trimming at V came to 7 bases and at J to 6 bases, leaving 4 bases not matched to a gene. Germline V gene lookup returns CDR1 DFQATT and CDR2 SNEGSKA (reference sequence). Study observations and caveats: Type 1 diabetes patients had fewer VDJ junction insertions and more deletions. Type 1 diabetes patients had TCRB CDR3s that were shorter (moderately but significantly so) in all four CD4+ subsets.

Investigators reverse transcribed all isolated RNA, so they sequenced expressed TCRB transcripts. Sequencing was performed with immunoSEQ multiplex PCR; in TCRdb, only in-frame clones are kept and a portion is missing. The table records 600,000 to 700,000 clones, around an eighth of them present only once. Points on this clone: Its antigen remains unknown.

Sequenced material: naive CD4+ T cells from blood. This sequence originates from a man aged 25-45 years with type 1 diabetes. The chain links TRBV20-1 to TRBJ2-7; 9 bases agree with TRBD1. The CDR3, as DNA: TGCAGTGAACAGGGGGCTCTCGAGCAGTACTTC. Translating gives CSEQGALEQYF.